This T cell receptor (beta chain) was sequenced in a study of blood T cell repertoires in COVID-19. Germline V lookup: CDR1 ENHRY, CDR2 SYGVKD. The V gene lost 10 bases and the J gene lost 7 bases, with 14 bases spanning the gap. The CDR3 contains 12 residues. The table came from immunoSEQ multiplex PCR; TCRdb's copy has only in-frame clones and leaves some out. Of 95,000 to 110,000 clones in the sample, roughly 90% were seen once. The clonotype was recovered from a human donor in a cohort sampled during active COVID-19. The sample consisted of peripheral blood. The chain recombines TRBV10-3 with TRBJ2-1; possible D gene TRBD2, 6 bases. Here the CDR3 reads CATQPGGNEQFF. CDR3 coding DNA: TGTGCCACACAGCCTGGGGGGAATGAGCAGTTCTTC.